This TCR beta chain originates from a study of blood T cell repertoires in COVID-19. Study-level information: The United States, Italy and Spain were the sources of the acute and convalescent COVID-19 samples.

The repertoire was sequenced with immunoSEQ multiplex PCR; TCRdb's copy has only in-frame clones and lacks some. The sample holds tens of thousands of clones, 84% seen once. With 1 base removed from V and 2 bases from J, the gap between germline ends came to 8 bases. Germline assignment: CDR1 SGHNT and CDR2 YENEEA. The CDR3 sequence is 14 residues long. The TCR sequence derives from a human donor in a cohort sampled during active COVID-19. Sequenced input: peripheral blood. The V and J genes are TRBV11-3 and TRBJ2-5; D uncertain. The CDR3 DNA is TGTGCCAGCAGCTTAGGCGCGTTTCAAGAGACCCAGTACTTC. It is translated as CASSLGAFQETQYF.